The clone carrying this T cell receptor beta chain occurred many times. Trimming removed 6 bases from V and 2 bases from J; junction bases left unmatched: 5. The CDR3 is made up of 16 amino acids. Stated time point: patch test 2, 6 weeks after DPC sensitization. Treatment here: therapeutic diphenylcyclopropenone sensitization with weekly scalp DPC. Total RNA extraction was carried out from unfractionated whole blood. Original methodology: Sample TCR counts, which ranged from about 23,224 to 690,600, had a median of about 100,000. TCRdb re-called the RACE reads with MiXCR, one entry per CDR3 protein. These V and J calls are TCRdb output, not the study's own analysis. This table has about 42,000 distinct CDR3 sequences, 8.5% to 10% appearing once. These data belong to a study of human T cells and chemical hapten exposure. Study overall: DPC (0.01%) was patch tested on the upper back and read at 6 days.

The chain joins TRBV12-3 or TRBV12-4 to TRBJ2-6; 9 bases map to TRBD1. This receptor was identified in a woman under 40 with alopecia areata. Some clones in this sample may be carry-over from other donors' samples. The source material was whole blood, sampled in connection with sensitization to the hapten diphenylcyclopropenone (DPC). CDR3 nucleotides: TGTGCCAGCAGGTCCGGGACAGGGACTGGGGCCAACGTCCTGACTTTC. Translated, it gives CASRSGTGTGANVLTF.